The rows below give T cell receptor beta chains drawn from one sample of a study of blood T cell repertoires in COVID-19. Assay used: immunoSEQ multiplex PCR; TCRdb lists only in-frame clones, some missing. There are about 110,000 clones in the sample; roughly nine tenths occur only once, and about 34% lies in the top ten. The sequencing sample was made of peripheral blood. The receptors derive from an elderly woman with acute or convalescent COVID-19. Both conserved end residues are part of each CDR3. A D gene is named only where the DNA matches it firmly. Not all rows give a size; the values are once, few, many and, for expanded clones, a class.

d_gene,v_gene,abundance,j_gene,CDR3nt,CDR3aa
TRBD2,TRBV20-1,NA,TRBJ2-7,TGCAGTGCTAGTCTCGGGGGGTCTACCTCCTACGAGCAGTACTTC,CSASLGGSTSYEQYF
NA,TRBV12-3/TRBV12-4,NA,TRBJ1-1,TGTGCCAGCAGCTGGAGCGCCAACACTGAAGCTTTCTTT,CASSWSANTEAFF
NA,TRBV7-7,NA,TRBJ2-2,TGTGCCAGCAGCTTCTCAGGGCTCACCGGGGAGCTGTTTTTT,CASSFSGLTGELFF
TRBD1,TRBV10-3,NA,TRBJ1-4,TGTGCCATCAGTGCCTCGGACAGGGTAGAGGAAAAACTGTTTTTT,CAISASDRVEEKLFF
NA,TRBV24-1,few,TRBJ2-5,TGTGCCACCAGTGATGAGGCAGGGTATTTCGAGACCCAGTACTTC,CATSDEAGYFETQYF
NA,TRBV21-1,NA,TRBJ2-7,TGTGCCAGCAGCAAGGGACCGGGACAGGGGTACGAGCAGTACTTC,CASSKGPGQGYEQYF
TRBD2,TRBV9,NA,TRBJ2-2,TGTGCCAGCAGCACGGGACTAGCGGGGGGCACGAACACCGGGGAGCTGTTTTTT,CASSTGLAGGTNTGELFF
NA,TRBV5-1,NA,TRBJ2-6,TGCGCCAGCAGCTTGACCCAACACCAACAGGGGGGGGTCAACGTCCTGACTTTC,CASSLTQHQQGGVNVLTF
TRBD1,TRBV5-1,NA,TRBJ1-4,TGCGCCAGCAGCTTTACGGACAGGCCCAATGAAAAACTGTTTTTT,CASSFTDRPNEKLFF
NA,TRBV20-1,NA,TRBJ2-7,TGCAGTGCTAGTAACAGGGTCTACGAGCAGTACTTC,CSASNRVYEQYF
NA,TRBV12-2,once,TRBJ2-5,TGTGCAAGTCGCTCCCCTTCTGGGCTAGAAGGGGGAGAGTACTTC,CASRSPSGLEGGEYF
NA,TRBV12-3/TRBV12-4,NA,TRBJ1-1,TGTGCCAGCAGCAGCAGGGGCCCTGAAGCTTTCTTT,CASSSRGPEAFF
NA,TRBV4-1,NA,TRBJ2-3,TGCGCCAGCAGTGGCGAAGGGGTCACAGATACGCAGTATTTT,CASSGEGVTDTQYF
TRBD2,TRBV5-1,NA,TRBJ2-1,TGCGCCAGCAGCGCCTCCGCAGGGACTAGCTACAATGAGCAGTTCTTC,CASSASAGTSYNEQFF
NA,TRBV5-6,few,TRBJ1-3,TGTGCCAGCAGCTTCGTTGGAAACACCATATATTTT,CASSFVGNTIYF
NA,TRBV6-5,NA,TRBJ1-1,TGTGCCAGCAGTATAACACTGAACACTGAAGCTTTCTTT,CASSITLNTEAFF
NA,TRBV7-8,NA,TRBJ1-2,TGTGCCAGCAGCACCGCGGGATTGGGAGGCTACACCTTC,CASSTAGLGGYTF
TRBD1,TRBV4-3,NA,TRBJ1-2,TGCGCCAGCAGCCAAGACAGGGGGCGGCTACGGGGCTACACCTTC,CASSQDRGRLRGYTF
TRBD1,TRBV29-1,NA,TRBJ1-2,TGCAGCGTTTCTGGGACAGGGCTCGCCTATGGCTACACCTTC,CSVSGTGLAYGYTF
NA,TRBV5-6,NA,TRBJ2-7,TGTGCCAGCAGCTCCTACGGGGAATCCTACGAGCAGTACTTC,CASSSYGESYEQYF
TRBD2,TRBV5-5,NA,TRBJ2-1,TGTGCCAGCAGCCTGCGGGGGGGCCTTTGGTATGAGCAGTTCTTC,CASSLRGGLWYEQFF
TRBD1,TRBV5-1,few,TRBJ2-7,TGCGCCAGCAGCATAAGGGGGCAAGGCGAGCAGTACTTC,CASSIRGQGEQYF
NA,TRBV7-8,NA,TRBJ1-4,TGTGCCAGCAGCCAAGTCCAGGGCACAACTAATGAAAAACTGTTTTTT,CASSQVQGTTNEKLFF
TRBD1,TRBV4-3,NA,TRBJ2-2,TGCGCCAGCAGCCAAGAGGGACAGGGAACGGCCGGGGAGCTGTTTTTT,CASSQEGQGTAGELFF
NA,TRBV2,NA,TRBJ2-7,TGTGCCAGCAGTGCCGCGGCGTGGACTAAAAACCCCTACGAGCAGTACTTC,CASSAAAWTKNPYEQYF
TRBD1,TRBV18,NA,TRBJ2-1,TGTGCCAGCTCACCACAGGGACAGGGATATGAGCAGTTCTTC,CASSPQGQGYEQFF
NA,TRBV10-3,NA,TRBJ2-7,TGTGCCATCAGTGAGGGGCCCGGGAACTCCTACGAGCAGTACTTC,CAISEGPGNSYEQYF
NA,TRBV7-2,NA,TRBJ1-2,TGTGCCAGCAGCTTAGAGCTAGGGGCTGGCTACACCTTC,CASSLELGAGYTF
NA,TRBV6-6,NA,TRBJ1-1,TGTGCCAGCAGTTACTCGACTTCGGGAAACACTGAAGCTTTCTTT,CASSYSTSGNTEAFF
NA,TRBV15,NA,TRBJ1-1,TGTGCCACCAGCAATAAGAACACTGAAGCTTTCTTT,CATSNKNTEAFF
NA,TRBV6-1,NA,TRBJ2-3,TGTGCCAGCAGTGACAGGAACTGGGTCGCAGATACGCAGTATTTT,CASSDRNWVADTQYF
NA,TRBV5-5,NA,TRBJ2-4,TGTGCCCACGGCCCTCCAGGGGGGCCTGGGTACATTCAGTACTTC,CAHGPPGGPGYIQYF
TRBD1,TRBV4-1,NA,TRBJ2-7,TGCGCCAGCAGCCAAGATACACCCCCGGACAGGGACTCCTACGAGCAGTACTTC,CASSQDTPPDRDSYEQYF
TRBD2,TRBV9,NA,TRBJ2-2,TGTGCCAGCAGCTCCCATACCGGCCTAGCGGGGGGGCGCAACCTCGGGGAGCTGTTTTTT,CASSSHTGLAGGRNLGELFF
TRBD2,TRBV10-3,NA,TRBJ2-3,TGTGCCATCACCTCGGGACTACCCACAGATACGCAGTATTTT,CAITSGLPTDTQYF
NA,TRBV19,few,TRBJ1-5,TGTGCCAGTAGTGCCGGACAGAGTTACAATCAGCCCCAGCATTTT,CASSAGQSYNQPQHF
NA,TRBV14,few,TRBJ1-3,TGTGCCAGCAGCCCTGGTCTTACGGTATCTGGAAACACCATATATTTT,CASSPGLTVSGNTIYF
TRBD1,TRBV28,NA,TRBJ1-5,TGTGCCAGCAGCCGATCCGGGACAGGGGGCTTGAGCAATCAGCCCCAGCATTTT,CASSRSGTGGLSNQPQHF
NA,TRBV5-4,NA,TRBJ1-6,TGTGCCAGCAGCTTGGACGGGGTTAGTGGGCCGTCACCCCTTCACTTT,CASSLDGVSGPSPLHF
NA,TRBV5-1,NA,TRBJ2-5,TGCGCCAGCAGCTTGGCCGGAGGACCCCCGAGGGATAAAGAGACCCAGTACTTC,CASSLAGGPPRDKETQYF
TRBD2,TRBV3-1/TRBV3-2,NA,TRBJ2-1,TGTGCCAGCAGCCCCCGCCCCGGGACTAGCGGGATGTATGAGCAGTTCTTC,CASSPRPGTSGMYEQFF
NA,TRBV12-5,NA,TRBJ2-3,TGTGCTAGTGGTTTGGTACAGGGAAACACAGATACGCAGTATTTT,CASGLVQGNTDTQYF
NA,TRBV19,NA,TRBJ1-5,TGTGCCAGTAGTAAAGGTGACAGACGCAATCAGCCCCAGCATTTT,CASSKGDRRNQPQHF
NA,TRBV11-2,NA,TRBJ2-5,TGTGCCAGCAGTCCAACTAGCCCACCATGGACCCAGTACTTC,CASSPTSPPWTQYF
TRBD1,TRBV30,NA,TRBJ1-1,TGTGCCTTTAAAAGACAGGGACGCACTGAAGCTTTCTTT,CAFKRQGRTEAFF
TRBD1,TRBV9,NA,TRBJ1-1,TGTGCCAGCAGCGTAGGCCGGGACAGGCCCGGGCGAGGTGCCACTGAAGCTTTCTTT,CASSVGRDRPGRGATEAFF
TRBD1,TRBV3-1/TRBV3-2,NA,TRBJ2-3,TGTGCCAGCAGCACGGGACAGGGAGGGGCAGATACGCAGTATTTT,CASSTGQGGADTQYF
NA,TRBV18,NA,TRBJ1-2,TGTGCCAGCTCACCACCGTACAGGGACTATGGCTACACCTTC,CASSPPYRDYGYTF
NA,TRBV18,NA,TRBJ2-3,TGTGCCAGCTCACGAGCAAGTTACACAGATACGCAGTATTTT,CASSRASYTDTQYF
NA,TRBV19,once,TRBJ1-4,TGTGCCAGTAGTGGCCAGGGGTATAATGAGGAACTGTTTTTT,CASSGQGYNEELFF
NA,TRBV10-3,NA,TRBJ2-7,TGTGCCATCAGTGGATCCCTCATCGGACAGAGCTCCTACGAGCAGTACTTC,CAISGSLIGQSSYEQYF
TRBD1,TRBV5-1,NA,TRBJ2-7,TGCGCCAGCAGCTGGGGACAGGGGATGTACCAGCAGTACTTC,CASSWGQGMYQQYF
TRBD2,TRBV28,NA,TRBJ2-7,TGTGCCAGCAGTAAACTAGCGGGGGGGCCTGGCTACGAGCAGTACTTC,CASSKLAGGPGYEQYF
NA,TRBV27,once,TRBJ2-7,TGTGCCAGCAGCCCCACCACTCACGGCTACGAGCAGTACTTC,CASSPTTHGYEQYF
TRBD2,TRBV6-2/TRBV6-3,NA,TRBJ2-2,TGTGCCAGCAGTTACTCGATGGCAGCGGGGGGGCTGAACACCGGGGAGCTGTTTTTT,CASSYSMAAGGLNTGELFF
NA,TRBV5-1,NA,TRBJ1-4,TGCGCCAGCAGGAAACAAGCAACTAATGAAAAACTGTTTTTT,CASRKQATNEKLFF
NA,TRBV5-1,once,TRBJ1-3,TGCGCCAGCAGCTTATTAGACAGTTTCGGCTCTGGAAACACCATATATTTT,CASSLLDSFGSGNTIYF